A selection of T cell receptor beta chains follows, all from one sample in a study of blood T cell repertoires in COVID-19. Here immunoSEQ multiplex PCR was the method, and the copy in TCRdb shows in-frame clones only, minus some. The repertoire has approximately 31,000 clones, 85% to 90% of them found once; the top ten carry under 15%. The sequencing sample was made of peripheral blood. Receptors originate from a man between 65 and 80 years old with active COVID-19. Each CDR3 is given with its conserved first and last residue. Each record gives: CDR3 protein, CDR3 DNA, V gene, J gene, D gene, clone size. D genes are given only for firm matches. Clone size appears in some rows only: once, few, many, or a class for an expanded clone.

CDR3: CASSPGTGVLGGELFF
DNA: TGTGCCAGCAGTCCCGGGACAGGGGTCCTCGGCGGGGAGCTGTTTTTT
V: TRBV7-3
J: TRBJ2-2
D: TRBD1
size: .

CDR3: CASSSGQGRQETQYF
DNA: TGTGCCAGCAGCTCCGGACAGGGGAGACAAGAGACCCAGTACTTC
V: TRBV6-5
J: TRBJ2-5
D: TRBD1
size: .

CDR3: CATSSDPPGQNTGELFF
DNA: TGTGCCACCAGCAGCGATCCGCCGGGACAAAACACCGGGGAGCTGTTTTTT
V: TRBV15
J: TRBJ2-2
D: .
size: .

CDR3: CATGQDNQPQHF
DNA: TGTGCCACGGGACAGGACAATCAGCCCCAGCATTTT
V: TRBV10-3
J: TRBJ1-5
D: TRBD1
size: .

CDR3: CASSQSLNGFRNSPLHF
DNA: TGCGCCAGCAGTCAATCTCTCAACGGGTTTCGGAATTCACCCCTCCACTTT
V: TRBV23-1
J: TRBJ1-6
D: .
size: .

CDR3: CSGRQGLGYTEAFF
DNA: TGCAGCGGACGACAGGGTCTGGGGTACACTGAAGCTTTCTTT
V: TRBV29-1
J: TRBJ1-1
D: TRBD1
size: .

CDR3: CASSISGGLSSYEQYF
DNA: TGTGCCAGTAGTATAAGCGGGGGACTCAGCTCCTACGAGCAGTACTTC
V: TRBV19
J: TRBJ2-7
D: TRBD2
size: .

CDR3: CASSLPGGDNQPQHF
DNA: TGTGCCAGCAGTTTACCCGGGGGTGACAATCAGCCCCAGCATTTT
V: TRBV28
J: TRBJ1-5
D: .
size: .

CDR3: CASSLTGGPGTEAFF
DNA: TGTGCCAGCAGCTTGACAGGGGGCCCAGGAACTGAAGCTTTCTTT
V: TRBV7-3
J: TRBJ1-1
D: TRBD1
size: few

CDR3: CASSESGSGSGYTF
DNA: TGTGCCAGCAGTGAATCCGGGTCAGGGTCTGGCTACACCTTC
V: TRBV25-1
J: TRBJ1-2
D: .
size: .

CDR3: CATCNGLDREVTEAFF
DNA: TGTGCCACCTGCAATGGACTGGACAGGGAGGTCACTGAAGCTTTCTTT
V: TRBV24-1
J: TRBJ1-1
D: TRBD1
size: .

CDR3: CASSFGRDTEAFF
DNA: TGTGCCAGCAGCTTTGGGCGGGACACTGAAGCTTTCTTT
V: TRBV7-2
J: TRBJ1-1
D: .
size: .

CDR3: CASSQDGLGPSNEQFF
DNA: TGCGCCAGCAGCCAAGACGGTTTGGGCCCCTCCAATGAGCAGTTCTTC
V: TRBV4-3
J: TRBJ2-1
D: .
size: .